This T cell receptor (beta chain) was sequenced during a study of blood T cells in healthy people across ages. Study details: Template-switching capture recovered about one barcoded beta molecule per two T cells.

This clonotype was seen only a few times. The CDR3 covers 11 residues. V shed 4 bases and J shed 10 bases, with 10 bases lying between them. CDR1 SGHAT and CDR2 FQNNGV come from the germline V gene. The authors ran a second PCR of roughly 7 to 11 cycles using a sample-barcoded 5' primer and a J-beta primer mix. TCRdb passed the 5' RACE reads through MiXCR, listing each CDR3 protein once. The sample shows some 800,000 distinct CDR3 sequences, 20% to 25% of them seen only once. The sample was also linked to a second study, of T cells of mothers and their children. According to that study: Healthy Caucasian mothers, a few in number, and their six children were the donors. A second PCR was performed with the M1S primer. This primer added sample barcodes and 2-4 random nucleotides. Each mother gave over 8.5 million TCR beta CDR3 reads; each child, around 3 million.

The sample taken for sequencing was blood. The J gene is TRBJ2-5, the V gene TRBV11-2; D might be TRBD1 (6 bases). The TCR was taken from a boy between 5 and 17 years old in good health. The CDR3: CASSYRAFQYF. The CDR3 DNA is TGTGCCAGCAGCTACAGGGCATTCCAGTACTTC.